These 10 T cell receptor beta chains came from one sample sequenced in a study of T cell responses to AZD1222 COVID-19 vaccine (dated by TCRdb to the early 2020s). The time point label, read with the paper, signifies: about 28 days (+/-7) after the second vaccine dose. Library preparation used the immunoSEQ multiplex PCR assay. TCRdb provides this immuneACCESS table in a form limited to in-frame rearrangements. Some clones are lacking; in checked studies, under half of them reflect an unresolved V gene, and why the rest are absent is not known. This sample lists more than 55,000 clones; about 91% were detected once. The ten largest account for 5.5% to 7% of the sample. Here the sequenced sample was peripheral blood, taken 28 days after the second AZD1222 dose. These receptors all come from an adult who received the AZD1222 COVID-19 vaccine.

The gene calls are TRBV7-9 and TRBJ1-1; D unresolved. The V gene's germline CDR1 is SEHNR and CDR2 FQNEAQ (reference sequence). CDR3 length: 14 amino acids. V dropped 1 base and J dropped 0 bases, with 6 bases sitting between them. For the CDR3, the DNA is TGTGCCAGCAGCTTAGTAGGGTTGAACACTGAAGCTTTCTTT. Protein: CASSLVGLNTEAFF.

This clone was detected a few times. The chain carries TRBV5-6 and TRBJ1-5; D possibly corresponds to TRBD1 (6 bases). Per the germline V gene, CDR1 is SGHDT and CDR2 is YYEEEE. The CDR3 has 13 amino acids. Between the trimmed V and J ends, which lost 4 bases and 5 bases, there was a span of 10 bases. CDR3 sequence reads: CASSTNRDQPQHF. CDR3 sequence (DNA): TGTGCCAGCAGCACTAACAGGGATCAGCCCCAGCATTTT.

The V call is TRBV7-5, the J call TRBJ1-6; TRBD1, the table's D call, lacks a check against the DNA. TRBV7-5 is a pseudogene segment. This CDR3 has 18 residues. DNA of the CDR3: TGTGCCAGAAGCTTAAGGGGGACAGGGGGCTCCTATAATTCACCCCTCCACTTT. Translation gives CARSLRGTGGSYNSPLHF.

The gene calls are TRBV15 and TRBJ2-1, with 9 bases fitting TRBD1. V gave up 0 bases and J gave up 1 base; unmatched junction bases: 16. The germline gives CDR1 LNHNV, CDR2 YYDKDF (reference sequence). The CDR3 covers 21 residues. The CDR3 here is CATSRDRIGTGPLGSYNEQFF. The CDR3, as DNA: TGTGCCACCAGCAGAGATCGGATTGGGACAGGGCCCTTGGGGTCCTACAATGAGCAGTTCTTC.

This rearrangement joins TRBV4-1 to TRBJ2-5; weak D call: TRBD1 (6 bases). The CDR3 length is 15 residues. V was shortened by 4 bases and J by 1 base, with 13 bases between the two germline ends. The germline V gene encodes CDR1 MGHRA and CDR2 YSYEKL. This CDR3 reads CASSPVDRSQETQYF. The CDR3 DNA follows: TGCGCCAGCAGCCCCGTTGACAGGAGCCAAGAGACCCAGTACTTC.

This chain joins TRBV6-5 and TRBJ2-1; tentatively, D is TRBD1 (5 bases). The CDR3 length is 14 residues. Trimming took 6 bases from V and 0 from J, leaving 9 bases between them. Per the germline V gene, CDR1 is MNHEY and CDR2 is SVGAGI. CDR3 amino acids: CASSPGSSYNEQFF. The CDR3 region has the DNA TGTGCCAGCAGCCCAGGGTCCTCCTACAATGAGCAGTTCTTC.

The genes are TRBV14 and TRBJ2-2; TRBD2 agrees at 7 bases. V lost 0 bases, J lost 1 base, and 2 bases stayed unmatched. The CDR3 extends over 16 amino acids. CDR1 SGHDN and CDR2 FVKESK come from the germline V gene. CDR3 DNA sequence: TGTGCCAGCAGCCAAGAGCTAGCGGTGAACACCGGGGAGCTGTTTTTT. Encoded protein: CASSQELAVNTGELFF.

The rearrangement uses TRBV2 and TRBJ1-2; D is uncertain. Between the trimmed V and J ends, which lost 3 bases and 5 bases, there was a span of 16 bases. This CDR3 has 15 amino acids. Germline assignment: CDR1 SNHLY and CDR2 FYNNEI. This chain's CDR3 is CASSERRGLDYGYTF. Written as DNA, the CDR3 is TGTGCCAGCAGTGAGCGTCGGGGTTTAGATTATGGCTACACCTTC.

This rearrangement joins TRBV18 to TRBJ1-4; D is unclear. Looked up from germline, CDR1 is KGHSH and CDR2 is LQKENI. This CDR3 is 13 amino acids long. V was pared by 3 bases and J by 8 bases, with 10 bases between. This CDR3 is CASSPLPEEKLFF. The DNA for the CDR3 is TGTGCCAGCTCACCGCTCCCGGAGGAAAAACTGTTTTTT. Variable domain in full (rest from reference TRBV18 and TRBJ1-4): NAGVMQNPRHLVRRRGQEARLRCSPMKGHSHVYWYRQLPEEGLKFMVYLQKENIIDESGMPKERFSAEFPKEGPSILRIQQVVRGDSAAYFCASSPLPEEKLFFGSGTQLSVL.

This clone was seen only once. CDR3 bases: TGCGCCAGCAGCTTGGTCAGGACAGATACGCAGTATTTT. Protein product: CASSLVRTDTQYF. The chain combines TRBV5-1 with TRBJ2-3; unclear D gene. The CDR3 sequence is 13 residues long. V was cut by 0 bases and J by 3 bases, with 5 bases left in between. Germline loops: CDR1 SGHRS, CDR2 YFSETQ.